What follows are 10 T cell receptor beta chains derived from one specimen sequenced in a study of blood T cell repertoires in COVID-19. Some clones are missing from TCRdb's copy, which holds only in-frame ones; the method was immunoSEQ multiplex PCR. The sample holds a few hundred thousand clones, approximately 81% seen once. Sequencing input: PBMCs or T cells enriched from blood (not recorded which). These receptors all stem from a woman in her forties or fifties who had been exposed to COVID-19.

V is TRBV30 and J is TRBJ1-1; D ambiguous. V lost 3 bases to trimming and J lost 1 base, with 9 bases between them. Per the germline V gene, CDR1 is GTSNPN and CDR2 is SVGIG (reference sequence). This CDR3 contains 13 residues. The CDR3 loop reads CAWRRATNTEAFF. The CDR3 DNA follows: TGTGCCTGGAGGCGGGCCACGAACACTGAAGCTTTCTTT. The complete variable domain, with remaining parts taken from reference TRBV30 and TRBJ1-1, reads SQTIHQWPATLVQPVGSPLSLECTVEGTSNPNLYWYRQAAGRGLQLLFYSVGIGQISSEVPQNLSASRPQDRQFILSSKKLLLSDSGFYLCAWRRATNTEAFFGQGTRLTVV.

Worth noting for this clone: This sample also contains other DNA sequences that code for the same CDR3. This chain uses TRBV19 with TRBJ1-5; 10 positions agree with TRBD1. Unmatched junction bases numbered 0, after V lost 1 base and J lost 6 bases. In germline, CDR1 is LNHDA, CDR2 SQIVND (reference sequence). The CDR3 spans 14 residues. CDR3 amino acids: CASSIGTGGQPQHF. The DNA of the CDR3 is TGTGCCAGTAGTATAGGGACAGGGGGTCAGCCCCAGCATTTT.

The chain is built from TRBV6-5 and TRBJ1-1; tentative D call: TRBD1 (5 bases). V was pared by 9 bases and J by 1 base, with 18 bases between. CDR3 length equals 15 residues. Per the germline V gene, CDR1 is MNHEY and CDR2 is SVGAGI. CDR3 nucleotide sequence: TGTGCCAGTGCGGGACGCTCACGACGGAACACTGAAGCTTTCTTT. As protein: CASAGRSRRNTEAFF.

The chain has TRBV2 and TRBJ2-2; 8 bases agree with TRBD1. Germline V gene lookup returns CDR1 SNHLY and CDR2 FYNNEI. CDR3 length: 16 residues. Losses at the gene ends were 5 bases for V and 6 bases for J; bases not matched to a gene: 11. The CDR3 is CASSTPPGQAAGELFF. The CDR3 DNA sequence: TGTGCCAGCAGTACCCCACCGGGACAGGCGGCCGGGGAGCTGTTTTTT.

The chain is built from TRBV4-1 and TRBJ1-2, with TRBD1 as a possible D gene (6 bases). The germline CDR1 and CDR2 sequences are MGHRA and YSYEKL. V lost 5 bases and J lost 8, with 24 bases in between. This CDR3 is built from 16 residues. CDR3 sequence (DNA): TGCGCCAGCAGCAAATACCCACTTACAGGGTTGCAGGGCTACACCTTC. Protein: CASSKYPLTGLQGYTF.

The chain has TRBV27 and TRBJ1-2, with 7 bases aligning to TRBD1. The CDR3 covers 13 residues. Germline assignment: CDR1 MNHEY and CDR2 SMNVEV (reference sequence). After removal of 8 bases from V and 8 bases from J, the junction contained 11 bases not matched to a gene. The CDR3 region has the DNA TGTGCCAGCCGAACGGGGACAGCACGCGGCTACACCTTC. Its protein product is CASRTGTARGYTF.

The chain is built from TRBV6-5 and TRBJ1-1, with TRBD1 identical over 10 bases. CDR3 length: 15 residues. CDR1 is MNHEY and CDR2 is SVGAGI in the germline V gene. The V gene end was trimmed by 5 bases and the J gene end by 2 bases; junction bases not matched to a gene: 5. As DNA, the CDR3 is TGTGCCAGCAGTCTCTGGACAGGGGGAAACACTGAAGCTTTCTTT. This encodes CASSLWTGGNTEAFF.

In this sample, this clone turned up a few times. The rearrangement links TRBV9 to TRBJ1-2, with TRBD1 as a possible D gene (6 bases). This CDR3 has 15 residues. CDR1 and CDR2 from the germline V gene are SGDLS and YYNGEE. V gave up 3 bases and J gave up 5 bases, with 17 bases separating them. As DNA, the CDR3 is TGTGCCAGCAGCGCCGGGACACCGAGACTATATGGCTACACCTTC. Translation gives CASSAGTPRLYGYTF.

This chain links TRBV7-2 with TRBJ2-5; D is perhaps TRBD2 (6 bases). Germline lookup yields CDR1 SGHTA and CDR2 FQGNSA. Trimming removed 2 bases at V and 2 bases at J, with 9 bases between. The CDR3 runs to 14 residues. CDR3: CASSLSEGQETQYF. The CDR3 nucleotides are TGTGCCAGCAGCTTATCGGAGGGACAAGAGACCCAGTACTTC.

V gene TRBV7-2 combines with J gene TRBJ1-1; D remains unclear. Trimming removed 5 bases from V and 2 bases from J, with 12 bases in between. There are 14 residues in the CDR3. The germline V gene has CDR1 SGHTA and CDR2 FQGNSA. CDR3 sequence (DNA): TGTGCCAGCAGCCGGGTGATTTCTAACACTGAAGCTTTCTTT. As protein: CASSRVISNTEAFF.